Below are 9 T cell receptor beta chains sequenced from a single sample in a study of blood T cell repertoires in COVID-19. TCRdb keeps only in-frame clones here, not all; method: immunoSEQ multiplex PCR. The sample holds under 250,000 clones; 86% are singletons and the top ten take roughly 1.7%. The specimen sequenced was PBMCs or T cells enriched from blood (not recorded which). The receptors here all came from a man aged 40-55 years who had recovered from COVID-19.

The V gene is TRBV6-5, the J gene TRBJ2-1; the match to TRBD2 covers 8 bases. The ends lost 5 bases at V and 7 bases at J; junction bases unmatched: 10. Germline-derived CDR1 and CDR2 are MNHEY and SVGAGI. CDR3 length: 15 amino acids. CDR3 bases: TGTGCCAGCAGTCCTAGCGGGCCGTGGGAGAATGAGCAGTTCTTC. It is translated as CASSPSGPWENEQFF.

The count of this clone is one. This chain connects TRBV19 to TRBJ2-5; 9 bases are shared with TRBD1. Germline V gene data show CDR1 as LNHDA and CDR2 as SQIVND (reference sequence). This CDR3 contains 15 residues. Trimming took 7 bases from V and 4 from J; bases not matched to a gene: 10. The CDR3 reads CASIARTGEGETQYF. The CDR3 DNA reads TGTGCCAGTATCGCCCGGACAGGGGAGGGAGAGACCCAGTACTTC. Based on the CDR3 plus reference TRBV19 and TRBJ2-5, the full variable domain is DGGITQSPKYLFRKEGQNVTLSCEQNLNHDAMYWYRQDPGQGLRLIYYSQIVNDFQKGDIAEGYSVSREKKESFPLTVTSAQKNPTAFYLCASIARTGEGETQYFGPGTRLLVL.

The gene calls are TRBV27 and TRBJ1-5; D remains ambiguous. Germline assignment: CDR1 MNHEY and CDR2 SMNVEV (reference sequence). The CDR3 runs 13 residues. V was clipped by 8 bases and J by 2 bases, with 10 bases between them. CDR3 in DNA: TGTGCCAGCTCTAAGTTGGGCAATCAGCCCCAGCATTTT. It is translated as CASSKLGNQPQHF.

The V and J genes are TRBV7-2 and TRBJ1-2, with 10 positions matching TRBD1. The germline CDR1 and CDR2 sequences are SGHTA and FQGNSA. This CDR3 contains 14 residues. V lost 3 bases to trimming and J lost 5 bases; unmatched junction nucleotides: 3. This CDR3 is CASSFRQGAYGYTF. CDR3 DNA: TGTGCCAGCAGCTTCAGACAGGGGGCATATGGCTACACCTTC.

V and J are TRBV12-3 or TRBV12-4 and TRBJ2-7, with 9 positions matching TRBD1. Germline trimming cut 5 bases from V and 6 bases from J; bases unmatched to any gene: 5. This CDR3 has 13 amino acids. Here the CDR3 DNA reads TGTGCCAGCAGTCCACAGGGGGCCGGCGAGCAGTACTTC. This sequence encodes CASSPQGAGEQYF.

The rearrangement uses TRBV28 and TRBJ1-2, with D possibly TRBD1 on 6 matching bases. The CDR3 contains 13 residues. The V gene's germline CDR1 is MDHEN and CDR2 SYDVKM. V dropped 3 bases and J dropped 6 bases, with 11 bases sitting between them. The CDR3 protein is CASSFPGENGYTF. DNA of the CDR3: TGTGCCAGCAGTTTCCCAGGGGAGAATGGCTACACCTTC.

This clone was picked up one time. The chain carries TRBV2 and TRBJ1-5; possibly TRBD1 for D (6 bases). V was pared by 6 bases and J by 4 bases, with 13 bases between. CDR3 length equals 14 residues. The V gene's germline CDR1 is SNHLY and CDR2 FYNNEI. CDR3 sequence reads: CASRPLTGNQPQHF. For the CDR3, the DNA is TGTGCCAGCAGACCCCTGACAGGAAATCAGCCCCAGCATTTT.

V and J are TRBV20-1 and TRBJ1-1; tentative D call: TRBD1 (5 bases). Germline-derived CDR1 and CDR2 are DFQATT and SNEGSKA (reference sequence). V was clipped by 1 base and J by 7 bases, with 7 bases between them. The CDR3 spans 11 residues. In DNA, the CDR3 is TGCAGTGCTAGAGCTACAGGTGAAGCTTTCTTT. This encodes CSARATGEAFF.

The rearrangement uses TRBV19 and TRBJ2-3, with 14 bases that match TRBD2. This CDR3 comprises 20 residues. Per the germline V gene, CDR1 is LNHDA and CDR2 is SQIVND (reference sequence). With V trimmed by 5 bases and J by 3 bases, 16 bases remained unmatched. CDR3: CASSVDGGLAGGFYTDTQYF. DNA of the CDR3: TGTGCCAGTAGTGTGGACGGAGGACTAGCGGGAGGATTTTATACAGATACGCAGTATTTT.